These T cell receptor beta chains were read from a single sample in a study of metastatic and nonmetastatic thyroid tumors. MiXCR reprocessed the PCR reads for TCRdb. The profile shows 90,000 or so clones, less than 10% of them singletons. The sequencing input was blood. The receptors here all came from a female donor with papillary thyroid cancer or a benign thyroid nodule (not recorded which). Some clones in this sample may be carry-over from other donors' samples. Each CDR3 is given with its conserved first and last residue. A D gene is named only where the DNA matches it firmly. The size of a clone is reported for some rows only, either as once, few or many, or as a class for expanded clones.

v_gene: TRBV7-2; j_gene: TRBJ2-2; abundance: .; len: 15; d_gene: TRBD2; CDR3aa: CASSRGLTGTGELFF; CDR3nt: TGTGCCAGCAGCCGGGGACTAACGGGAACCGGGGAGCTGTTTTTT
v_gene: TRBV12-5; j_gene: TRBJ1-1; abundance: many; len: 16; d_gene: TRBD1; CDR3aa: CASGLVLRGGDTEAFF; CDR3nt: TGTGCTAGTGGTTTGGTGCTTCGAGGGGGCGACACTGAAGCTTTCTTT
v_gene: TRBV6-1; j_gene: TRBJ1-1; abundance: few; len: 13; d_gene: .; CDR3aa: CAVGRGLNTEAFF; CDR3nt: TGTGCCGTAGGACGTGGGTTAAACACTGAAGCTTTCTTT
v_gene: TRBV5-1; j_gene: TRBJ2-7; abundance: once; len: 15; d_gene: TRBD2; CDR3aa: CASSFLAGASYEQYF; CDR3nt: TGCGCCAGCAGCTTTCTAGCGGGGGCCTCCTACGAGCAGTACTTC
v_gene: TRBV2; j_gene: TRBJ2-5; abundance: few; len: 16; d_gene: TRBD2; CDR3aa: CASLGLAGALKETQYF; CDR3nt: TGTGCCAGCCTGGGACTAGCGGGGGCCTTGAAGGAGACCCAGTACTTC
v_gene: TRBV30; j_gene: TRBJ1-1; abundance: many; len: 13; d_gene: .; CDR3aa: CAWSVKEYTEAFF; CDR3nt: TGTGCCTGGAGTGTAAAGGAATACACTGAAGCTTTCTTT
v_gene: TRBV6-1; j_gene: TRBJ2-7; abundance: .; len: 14; d_gene: .; CDR3aa: CASGDGGPSYEQYF; CDR3nt: TGTGCCAGCGGGGACGGGGGACCCTCCTACGAGCAGTACTTC
v_gene: TRBV9; j_gene: TRBJ1-4; abundance: many; len: 17; d_gene: .; CDR3aa: CASSPVGVSSTNEKLFF; CDR3nt: TGTGCCAGCAGTCCAGTGGGGGTTTCTTCAACTAATGAAAAACTGTTTTTT
v_gene: TRBV13; j_gene: TRBJ1-1; abundance: few; len: 15; d_gene: .; CDR3aa: CASSSTPVGNTEAFF; CDR3nt: TGTGCCAGCAGCTCAACCCCGGTTGGGAACACTGAAGCTTTCTTT
v_gene: TRBV27; j_gene: TRBJ2-2; abundance: many; len: 14; d_gene: TRBD1; CDR3aa: CASGRQGASGELFF; CDR3nt: TGTGCCAGCGGAAGACAGGGGGCGTCCGGGGAGCTGTTTTTT
v_gene: TRBV7-3; j_gene: TRBJ2-6; abundance: many; len: 17; d_gene: TRBD2; CDR3aa: CASSPGLAGTGANVLTF; CDR3nt: TGTGCCAGCAGCCCGGGACTAGCGGGGACAGGGGCCAACGTCCTGACTTTC
v_gene: TRBV6-1; j_gene: TRBJ2-2; abundance: many; len: 17; d_gene: TRBD2; CDR3aa: CASSAFRGGTNTGELFF; CDR3nt: TGTGCCAGCAGTGCCTTTCGCGGGGGGACGAACACCGGGGAGCTGTTTTTT
v_gene: TRBV27; j_gene: TRBJ1-5; abundance: many; len: 14; d_gene: TRBD1; CDR3aa: CASSYRGGNQPQHF; CDR3nt: TGTGCCAGCAGTTACAGGGGTGGCAATCAGCCCCAGCATTTT
v_gene: TRBV29-1; j_gene: TRBJ1-4; abundance: few; len: 14; d_gene: .; CDR3aa: CSVAVGLANEKLFF; CDR3nt: TGCAGCGTTGCAGTTGGGCTAGCTAATGAAAAACTGTTTTTT
v_gene: TRBV6-5; j_gene: TRBJ1-2; abundance: .; len: 18; d_gene: TRBD1; CDR3aa: CASSYSTGRGLLNYGYTF; CDR3nt: TGTGCCAGCAGTTACTCGACGGGCAGGGGGCTCCTCAACTATGGCTACACCTTC
v_gene: TRBV20-1; j_gene: TRBJ1-1; abundance: .; len: 15; d_gene: .; CDR3aa: CSARDRVRMNTEAFF; CDR3nt: TGCAGTGCTAGAGATCGAGTCAGAATGAACACTGAAGCTTTCTTT
v_gene: TRBV20-1; j_gene: TRBJ2-2; abundance: many; len: 14; d_gene: .; CDR3aa: CSARRGGADGELFF; CDR3nt: TGCAGTGCTAGAAGGGGGGGGGCAGACGGGGAGCTGTTTTTT
v_gene: TRBV2; j_gene: TRBJ2-7; abundance: many; len: 15; d_gene: TRBD1; CDR3aa: CASSNRDRAMGEQYF; CDR3nt: TGTGCCAGCAGTAACCGGGACAGGGCAATGGGGGAGCAGTACTTC
v_gene: TRBV14; j_gene: TRBJ1-1; abundance: many; len: 14; d_gene: .; CDR3aa: CASSQEVTSGTAFF; CDR3nt: TGTGCCAGCAGCCAAGAGGTCACATCGGGGACGGCTTTCTTT
v_gene: TRBV10-1; j_gene: TRBJ1-6; abundance: .; len: 13; d_gene: .; CDR3aa: CASSARNNSPLHF; CDR3nt: TGCGCCAGCAGTGCACGGAATAATTCACCCCTCCACTTT
v_gene: TRBV28; j_gene: TRBJ2-7; abundance: many; len: 17; d_gene: TRBD1; CDR3aa: CASSSPRDRGASYEQYF; CDR3nt: TGTGCCAGCAGCTCTCCCCGGGACAGGGGGGCTTCCTACGAGCAGTACTTC
v_gene: TRBV5-4; j_gene: TRBJ1-2; abundance: many; len: 15; d_gene: .; CDR3aa: CASTFTEGEDYGYTF; CDR3nt: TGTGCCAGCACCTTCACGGAGGGTGAAGACTATGGCTACACCTTC
v_gene: TRBV18; j_gene: TRBJ2-7; abundance: many; len: 14; d_gene: .; CDR3aa: CASSQSRSVYEQYF; CDR3nt: TGTGCCAGCTCACAATCCAGATCCGTCTACGAGCAGTACTTC
v_gene: TRBV2; j_gene: TRBJ1-1; abundance: many; len: 14; d_gene: .; CDR3aa: CASSEGSRRTEAFF; CDR3nt: TGTGCCAGCAGTGAAGGTTCAAGGAGGACTGAAGCTTTCTTT
v_gene: TRBV6-1; j_gene: TRBJ2-2; abundance: many; len: 15; d_gene: .; CDR3aa: CASTTQIWDTGELFF; CDR3nt: TGTGCCAGCACCACACAGATCTGGGACACCGGGGAGCTGTTTTTT
v_gene: TRBV13; j_gene: TRBJ2-5; abundance: many; len: 18; d_gene: TRBD2; CDR3aa: CASSLGLSGGGPEGTQYF; CDR3nt: TGTGCCAGCAGCTTAGGCCTTAGCGGGGGCGGTCCTGAGGGGACCCAGTACTTC
v_gene: TRBV4-1; j_gene: TRBJ2-1; abundance: many; len: 15; d_gene: .; CDR3aa: CASSQDQASYNEQFF; CDR3nt: TGCGCCAGCAGCCAAGATCAAGCCTCCTACAATGAGCAGTTCTTC
v_gene: TRBV15; j_gene: TRBJ2-5; abundance: many; len: 15; d_gene: TRBD1; CDR3aa: CATSAGTGDQETQYF; CDR3nt: TGTGCCACCAGTGCCGGGACAGGGGATCAAGAGACCCAGTACTTC
v_gene: TRBV4-1; j_gene: TRBJ1-5; abundance: many; len: 20; d_gene: .; CDR3aa: CASSQDLIRGAERNNQPQHF; CDR3nt: TGCGCCAGCAGCCAAGATCTCATTCGGGGGGCCGAAAGAAACAATCAGCCCCAGCATTTT
v_gene: TRBV15; j_gene: TRBJ2-5; abundance: many; len: 14; d_gene: .; CDR3aa: CATSPGGAQETQYF; CDR3nt: TGTGCCACCAGCCCGGGGGGCGCACAAGAGACCCAGTACTTC
v_gene: TRBV7-9; j_gene: TRBJ1-1; abundance: .; len: 14; d_gene: .; CDR3aa: CASSFETLNTEAFF; CDR3nt: TGTGCCAGCAGCTTCGAGACCTTGAACACTGAAGCTTTCTTT
v_gene: TRBV5-5; j_gene: TRBJ2-1; abundance: many; len: 18; d_gene: TRBD2; CDR3aa: CASEKVMKGLAGTNEQFF; CDR3nt: TGTGCCAGCGAAAAGGTTATGAAGGGCCTAGCGGGGACCAATGAGCAGTTCTTC